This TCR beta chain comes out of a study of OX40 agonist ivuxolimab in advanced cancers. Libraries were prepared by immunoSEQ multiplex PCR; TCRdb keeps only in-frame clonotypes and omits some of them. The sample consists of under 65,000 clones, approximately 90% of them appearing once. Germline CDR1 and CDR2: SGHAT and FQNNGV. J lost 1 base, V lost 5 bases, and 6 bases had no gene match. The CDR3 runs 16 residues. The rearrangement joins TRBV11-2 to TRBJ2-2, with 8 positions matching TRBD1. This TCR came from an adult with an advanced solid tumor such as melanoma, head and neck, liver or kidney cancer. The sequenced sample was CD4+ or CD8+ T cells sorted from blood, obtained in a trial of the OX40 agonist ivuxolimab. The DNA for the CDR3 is TGTGCCAGCAGCGTAACCGGGACAGGGAACACCGGGGAGCTGTTTTTT. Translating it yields CASSVTGTGNTGELFF.